The present TCR beta chain was sequenced within a study of T-cell reconstitution after alpha-beta-depleted transplantation in children. Study results and caveats: Several hundred expanded graft clones reportedly gave rise to the alpha-beta T cells present about two months after transplant. In some patients, recipient T cells and intrathymic progenitors surviving conditioning explained high day-60 diversity. Counts and diversity of T cells one year after transplant came mostly from newly produced T cells.

The library targeted TCRbeta and was prepared with unique molecular identifiers. TCRdb used MiXCR to reprocess the PCR reads, holding one entry per CDR3 protein. Counted here are 450,000 to 600,000 distinct CDR3 sequences, over 10% occurring once; the ten biggest clones make up approximately 2.1%. This clonotype was counted a few times. As yet, its antigen is unknown. The CDR3 sequence is 12 residues long. Germline V gene sequence: CDR1 MDHEN, CDR2 SYDVKM. The ends were cut back, 3 bases at V and 8 bases at J, with 11 bases in the middle. The TCR was taken from a male patient younger than 18 who had a stem cell transplant for acute myeloid leukemia, so the T cells may come from the graft donor. The chain uses TRBV28 and TRBJ2-7; TRBD1 might be the D (5 bases). The starting material was PBMCs, mostly from graft donor cells, obtained 360 days after TCRalphabeta/CD19-depleted stem cell transplant. The CDR3 sequence: CASSFGRGKQYF. CDR3 DNA: TGTGCCAGCAGTTTTGGTAGGGGAAAGCAGTACTTC.